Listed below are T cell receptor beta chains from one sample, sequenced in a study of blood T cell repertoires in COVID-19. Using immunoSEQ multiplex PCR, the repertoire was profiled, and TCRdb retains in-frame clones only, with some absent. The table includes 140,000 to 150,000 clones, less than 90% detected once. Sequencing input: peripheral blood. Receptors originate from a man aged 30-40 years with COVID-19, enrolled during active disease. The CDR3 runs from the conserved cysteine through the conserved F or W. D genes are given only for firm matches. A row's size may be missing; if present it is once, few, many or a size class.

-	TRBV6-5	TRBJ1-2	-	TGTGCCAGCTCTCGGGATGGCAGGGGTAATTATGGCTACACCTTC	CASSRDGRGNYGYTF
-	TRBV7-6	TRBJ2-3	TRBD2	TGTGCCAGCAGCCTAGCGGGAGATAGGAGAGATACGCAGTATTTT	CASSLAGDRRDTQYF
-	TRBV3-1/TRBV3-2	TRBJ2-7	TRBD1	TGTGCCAGCAGCCCTCGGGACAGGGGAACCGAGCAGTACTTC	CASSPRDRGTEQYF
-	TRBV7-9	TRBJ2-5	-	TGTGCCAGCAGCTCCGGAGGGAGGCAAGAGACCCAGTACTTC	CASSSGGRQETQYF
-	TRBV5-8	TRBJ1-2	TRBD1	TGTGCCAGCAGCTCGGACAGGGGAAATCCGTTTGATGGCTACACCTTC	CASSSDRGNPFDGYTF
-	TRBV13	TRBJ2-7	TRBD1	TGTGCCAGCAGCTCCGGGACAGCCTACGAGCAGTACTTC	CASSSGTAYEQYF
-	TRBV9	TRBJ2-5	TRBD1	TGTGCCAGCAGCGCGGGACAGGGGATGGAGACCCAGTACTTC	CASSAGQGMETQYF
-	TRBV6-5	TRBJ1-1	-	TGTGCCAGCAGGAGGGGGTCGAACACTGAAGCTTTCTTT	CASRRGSNTEAFF
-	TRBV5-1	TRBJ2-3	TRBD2	TGCGCCAGCAGCCTGGGACTAGCGGGAGGGCCCAGGGCGCAGTATTTT	CASSLGLAGGPRAQYF
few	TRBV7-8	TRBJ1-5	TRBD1	TGTGCCAGCAGCTTAGGTGGGACAGGCAATCAGCCCCAGCATTTT	CASSLGGTGNQPQHF
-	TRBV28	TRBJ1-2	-	TGTGCCAGCAGTGAGGAAGGCTACACCTTC	CASSEEGYTF
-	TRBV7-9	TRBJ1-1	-	TGTGCCAGCAGCCGATTTTTGGGGGCCGTTAACACTGAAGCTTTCTTT	CASSRFLGAVNTEAFF
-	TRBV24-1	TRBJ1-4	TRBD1	TGTGCCACCAGTGATCTTTACCGGGACAGGGGGCCGACTAATGAAAAACTGTTTTTT	CATSDLYRDRGPTNEKLFF
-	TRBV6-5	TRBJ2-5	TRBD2	TGTGCCAGCAGTTCGGGGACTAGCCGTCAAGAGACCCAGTACTTC	CASSSGTSRQETQYF
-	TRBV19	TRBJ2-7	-	TGTGCCAGTAGTATAGTACACAGATCCTACGAGCAGTACTTC	CASSIVHRSYEQYF
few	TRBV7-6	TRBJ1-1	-	TGTGCCAGCAGCTTAACGGCAGGCCCGAACACTGAAGCTTTCTTT	CASSLTAGPNTEAFF